What follows are 12 T cell receptor beta chains derived from one specimen sequenced in a study of control samples from healthy donors and cancer patients. Sequencing used immunoSEQ multiplex PCR; TCRdb keeps in-frame clones, though not all of them. The sample has about 160,000 clones; over 85% are singletons. The sample comprised blood. The receptor source for this set is a woman between 40 and 50 years old in good health.

V usage is TRBV30 and J usage is TRBJ1-5; perhaps TRBD1 as D (6 bases). Germline V gives CDR1 GTSNPN, CDR2 SVGIG (reference sequence). With 5 bases removed from V and 2 bases from J, the gap between germline ends came to 13 bases. This CDR3 is built from 14 residues. CDR3 bases: TGTGCCTGGGATAGAGGGGGTGGCAATCAGCCCCAGCATTTT. Its translation is CAWDRGGGNQPQHF.

The chain employs TRBV6-5 and TRBJ1-6; a weak D match, TRBD1 (5 bases). V shed 8 bases and J shed 9 bases, with 17 bases lying between them. Germline V gives CDR1 MNHEY, CDR2 SVGAGI. The CDR3 consists of 14 residues. The CDR3 region has the DNA TGTGCCAGCGAGGTGGGGGGGTCCCCTTCACCCCTCCACTTT. Its translation is CASEVGGSPSPLHF.

The chain combines TRBV9 with TRBJ1-3; D is unclear. This CDR3 has 15 amino acids. Germline V CDR1 and CDR2: SGDLS, YYNGEE. Between the trimmed V and J ends, which lost 5 bases and 0 bases, there was a span of 12 bases. CDR3 sequence reads: CASSVVGISGNTIYF. The CDR3 DNA follows: TGTGCCAGCAGTGTGGTTGGGATCTCTGGAAACACCATATATTTT. The whole variable domain, filled in from reference TRBV9 and TRBJ1-3, reads DSGVTQTPKHLITATGQRVTLRCSPRSGDLSVYWYQQSLDQGLQFLIQYYNGEERAKGNILERFSAQQFPDLHSELNLSSLELGDSALYFCASSVVGISGNTIYFGEGSWLTVV.

The J gene is TRBJ1-3, the V gene TRBV6-5; D not resolved. This CDR3 contains 15 residues. CDR1 and CDR2 (germline): MNHEY, SVGAGI. Trimming left V 7 bases short and J 0 bases short, with 13 bases between. The CDR3 DNA is TGTGCCAGCACCTTACAGTGGAACTCTGGAAACACCATATATTTT. As protein: CASTLQWNSGNTIYF.

The genes are TRBV7-2 and TRBJ2-7; 11 bases map to TRBD2. The germline gives CDR1 SGHTA, CDR2 FQGNSA. V gave up 4 bases and J gave up 2 bases; unmatched junction bases: 4. The CDR3 loop spans 15 amino acids. CDR3 loop: CASSSRLAGPYEQYF. For the CDR3, the DNA is TGTGCCAGCAGCTCCCGACTAGCGGGACCCTACGAGCAGTACTTC.

The chain employs TRBV7-2 and TRBJ2-5; the D is unclear. CDR1 is SGHTA and CDR2 is FQGNSA in the germline V gene. There are 12 residues in the CDR3. Trimming cost V 4 bases and J 4 bases, with 7 bases left between them. In DNA, the CDR3 is TGTGCCAGCAGCTCCCCTTTAGAGACCCAGTACTTC. Translated, it gives CASSSPLETQYF. Looking up the rest from reference TRBV7-2 and TRBJ2-5 gives the full variable domain: GAGVSQSPSNKVTEKGKDVELRCDPISGHTALYWYRQSLGQGLEFLIYFQGNSAPDKSGLPSDRFSAERTGGSVSTLTIQRTQQEDSAVYLCASSSPLETQYFGPGTRLLVL.

The J gene is TRBJ2-7, the V gene TRBV12-3 or TRBV12-4; D is uncertain. The CDR3 has 12 amino acids. V was pared by 0 bases and J by 4 bases, with 4 bases between. This CDR3 is CASSLAGYEQYF. CDR3 in DNA: TGTGCCAGCAGTTTAGCGGGATACGAGCAGTACTTC.

This chain links TRBV3-1 (or the pseudogene TRBV3-2) with TRBJ1-1; the match to TRBD1 covers 8 bases. Germline V gene sequence: CDR1 LGHDT, CDR2 YNNKEL (reference sequence). Germline trimming cut 2 bases from V and 1 base from J; bases unmatched to any gene: 9. This CDR3 contains 17 residues. The CDR3 DNA reads TGTGCCAGCAGCCAAAAGGGCCCCGGACAGGGGAACACTGAAGCTTTCTTT. It is translated as CASSQKGPGQGNTEAFF.

This chain connects TRBV28 to TRBJ1-5, with D maybe TRBD1 (5 bases). V shed 7 bases and J shed 7 bases, with 11 bases lying between them. CDR1 is MDHEN, CDR2 SYDVKM, per germline. The CDR3 sequence is 12 residues long. In DNA form, the CDR3 reads TGTGCCAGCACGCAGGGTGTACAGCCCCAGCATTTT. It codes for CASTQGVQPQHF. The full variable domain, its missing parts supplied by reference TRBV28 and TRBJ1-5, is DVKVTQSSRYLVKRTGEKVFLECVQDMDHENMFWYRQDPGLGLRLIYFSYDVKMKEKGDIPEGYSVSREKKERFSLILESASTNQTSMYLCASTQGVQPQHFGDGTRLSIL.

V usage is TRBV2 and J usage is TRBJ2-7; D gene ambiguous. V was pared by 3 bases and J by 6 bases, with 12 bases between. Germline V lookup: CDR1 SNHLY, CDR2 FYNNEI. This CDR3 is built from 13 residues. The CDR3 DNA reads as TGTGCCAGCAGTGACTACAGTGTGAGCGAGCAGTACTTC. Translating gives CASSDYSVSEQYF. Looking up the rest from reference TRBV2 and TRBJ2-7 gives the full variable domain: EPEVTQTPSHQVTQMGQEVILRCVPISNHLYFYWYRQILGQKVEFLVSFYNNEISEKSEIFDDQFSVERPDGSNFTLKIRSTKLEDSAMYFCASSDYSVSEQYFGPGTRLTVT.

The V call is TRBV7-2, the J call TRBJ1-1, with D hard to call. The CDR3 is 14 residues long. Deletions cut 1 base from V and 3 bases from J, with 9 bases between. CDR1 SGHTA and CDR2 FQGNSA come from the germline V gene. Here the CDR3 DNA reads TGTGCCAGCAGCTTAGTCGGCATGGACACTGAAGCTTTCTTT. Translation: CASSLVGMDTEAFF. Full variable domain (remainder filled in from reference TRBV7-2 and TRBJ1-1): GAGVSQSPSNKVTEKGKDVELRCDPISGHTALYWYRQSLGQGLEFLIYFQGNSAPDKSGLPSDRFSAERTGGSVSTLTIQRTQQEDSAVYLCASSLVGMDTEAFFGQGTRLTVV.

The chain couples TRBV19 to TRBJ2-3; 8 bases fit TRBD1. From germline, CDR1 is LNHDA and CDR2 SQIVND (reference sequence). The V segment lost 6 bases and the J segment 2 bases; nucleotides outside the gene matches: 10. The CDR3 runs to 16 residues. The CDR3 nucleotides are TGTGCCAGTAGCCCATTGGACAGGGCCGACACAGATACGCAGTATTTT. As protein: CASSPLDRADTDTQYF.